The next 20 T cell receptor beta chains were all read from a single sample in a study of siplizumab effects on memory and regulatory T cells. The assay was immunoSEQ multiplex PCR, and TCRdb's table has in-frame clones only and misses some. The data show about 100,000 clones, 91% seen once. Input material: CD4+ T cells sorted from blood. These receptors all come from a human donor in good health. Some clones in this sample may be carry-over from other donors' samples.

The rearrangement uses TRBV28 and TRBJ1-4; D uncertain. With 3 bases removed from V and 7 bases from J, the gap between germline ends came to 3 bases. CDR3 length equals 11 residues. Germline V gene sequence: CDR1 MDHEN, CDR2 SYDVKM. The CDR3 reads CASSLGEKLFF. CDR3 nucleotides: TGTGCCAGCAGTTTGGGTGAAAAACTGTTTTTT. Drawing the rest from reference TRBV28 and TRBJ1-4, the complete variable domain is DVKVTQSSRYLVKRTGEKVFLECVQDMDHENMFWYRQDPGLGLRLIYFSYDVKMKEKGDIPEGYSVSREKKERFSLILESASTNQTSMYLCASSLGEKLFFGSGTQLSVL.

The chain has TRBV16 and TRBJ1-5, with D perhaps matching TRBD1 (6 bases). Germline V gene data show CDR1 as KGHSY and CDR2 as FQNENV. Trimming pared 4 bases from V and 4 bases from J, leaving 11 bases between. CDR3 length: 14 amino acids. The CDR3 DNA is TGTGCCAGCAGCCTCAGGACAGTGAATCAGCCCCAGCATTTT. Translation: CASSLRTVNQPQHF.

The V and J genes are TRBV5-1 and TRBJ2-7; D possibly corresponds to TRBD2 (5 bases). The CDR3 has 15 residues. V was shortened by 1 base and J by 4 bases, with 15 bases between the two germline ends. CDR1 and CDR2 (germline): SGHRS, YFSETQ. The CDR3 here is CASSLNPGSPYEQYF. The DNA of the CDR3 is TGCGCCAGCAGCTTGAATCCGGGATCCCCTTACGAGCAGTACTTC.

The rearrangement uses TRBV19 and TRBJ2-1; D possibly corresponds to TRBD1 (8 bases). The length of the CDR3 is 14 residues. Trimming took 7 bases from V and 2 from J, leaving 12 bases between them. Germline CDR1 LNHDA, CDR2 SQIVND (reference sequence). DNA of the CDR3: TGTGCCAGTAAGCGGGACAGGACCTACAATGAGCAGTTCTTC. Translation: CASKRDRTYNEQFF.

This chain uses TRBV27 with TRBJ1-6; D not resolved. Trimming cost V 4 bases and J 6 bases, with 19 bases left between them. CDR3 length: 17 amino acids. Germline CDR1 reads MNHEY; CDR2 reads SMNVEV (reference sequence). Written as DNA, the CDR3 is TGTGCCAGCAGTTCCACCTTTGTAGGGTACGGTAATTCACCCCTCCACTTT. Translation: CASSSTFVGYGNSPLHF.

V and J are TRBV7-2 and TRBJ2-1; TRBD2 might be the D (5 bases). The V end lost 1 base, the J end lost 7 bases, and 14 bases lay between the germline ends. Germline assignment: CDR1 SGHTA and CDR2 FQGNSA. The length of the CDR3 is 15 residues. The CDR3, as DNA: TGTGCCAGCAGCTTAGGTGGGAGACCGGGAAATGAGCAGTTCTTC. Protein product: CASSLGGRPGNEQFF.

This rearrangement joins TRBV6-6 to TRBJ1-5, with D possibly matching TRBD1 (6 bases). Germline V gene data show CDR1 as MNHNY and CDR2 as SVGAGI (reference sequence). V lost 5 bases and J lost 9, with 20 bases in between. The CDR3 extends over 15 amino acids. CDR3 coding DNA: TGTGCCAGCAGTAATGAATACAGGGCCGCGGGGCCCCAGCATTTT. This gives the protein CASSNEYRAAGPQHF.

The chain carries TRBV7-2 and TRBJ1-5; 7 nucleotides match TRBD1. V lost 5 bases, J lost 7 bases, and 8 bases stayed unmatched. The CDR3 loop spans 14 amino acids. Germline CDR1 SGHTA, CDR2 FQGNSA. The CDR3 protein is CASSRQGGGQPQHF. Written as DNA, the CDR3 is TGTGCCAGCAGCCGACAGGGCGGGGGGCAGCCCCAGCATTTT. The whole variable domain, filled in from reference TRBV7-2 and TRBJ1-5, reads GAGVSQSPSNKVTEKGKDVELRCDPISGHTALYWYRQSLGQGLEFLIYFQGNSAPDKSGLPSDRFSAERTGGSVSTLTIQRTQQEDSAVYLCASSRQGGGQPQHFGDGTRLSIL.

The V call is TRBV14, the J call TRBJ2-7; TRBD1 aligns across 8 bases. The CDR3 extends over 11 amino acids. The trim removed 4 bases at V and 9 bases at J, leaving 2 bases unmatched. Germline V lookup: CDR1 SGHDN, CDR2 FVKESK. This chain's CDR3 is CASSPGTGQYF. Written as DNA, the CDR3 is TGTGCCAGCAGCCCGGGGACAGGGCAGTACTTC.

This chain joins TRBV11-2 and TRBJ2-7; D could derive from TRBD1 or TRBD2 (5 bases each). From germline, CDR1 is SGHAT and CDR2 FQNNGV. V gave up 0 bases and J gave up 0 bases, with 9 bases separating them. The CDR3 length is 15 residues. The CDR3 protein is CASSLDRDASYEQYF. CDR3 nucleotide sequence: TGTGCCAGCAGCTTAGATCGGGACGCCTCCTACGAGCAGTACTTC.

This chain uses TRBV11-2 with TRBJ2-1, with D unresolved. In germline, CDR1 is SGHAT, CDR2 FQNNGV. V lost 2 bases and J lost 10, with 6 bases in between. The CDR3 spans 11 residues. Here the CDR3 DNA reads TGTGCCAGCAGCTTAAGGGTGGAGCAGTTCTTC. Amino acid sequence: CASSLRVEQFF.

The CDR3 nucleotides are TGTGCCAGCAGCTTAGAAGGACTAGCGGGATTTCAGCAGTTCTTC. Residues: CASSLEGLAGFQQFF. This chain joins TRBV11-2 and TRBJ2-1, with 12 bases aligning to TRBD2. The V gene's germline CDR1 is SGHAT and CDR2 FQNNGV. The V and J ends lost 0 bases and 11 bases, in that order; junction bases with no gene match: 5. The CDR3 length is 15 residues.

This clone was counted a few times. The gene calls are TRBV28 and TRBJ1-1, with D perhaps matching TRBD1 (5 bases). V was clipped by 1 base and J by 10 bases, with 7 bases between them. Germline CDR1 and CDR2: MDHEN and SYDVKM. This CDR3 is built from 11 residues. The CDR3 region has the DNA TGTGCCAGCAGTTTATTTGGGGGAGCTTTCTTT. Residues: CASSLFGGAFF. The full variable domain, rest sourced from reference TRBV28 and TRBJ1-1, is DVKVTQSSRYLVKRTGEKVFLECVQDMDHENMFWYRQDPGLGLRLIYFSYDVKMKEKGDIPEGYSVSREKKERFSLILESASTNQTSMYLCASSLFGGAFFGQGTRLTVV.

The rearrangement joins TRBV18 to TRBJ2-3; 8 bases are shared with TRBD2. The junction had 3 bases not matched to a gene; V was cut back by 8 bases and J by 2 bases. The CDR3 contains 13 residues. Germline CDR1 is KGHSH and CDR2 is LQKENI. DNA for the CDR3: TGTGCCAGCGTAGCGGGATCCACAGATACGCAGTATTTT. Its protein product is CASVAGSTDTQYF.

In its sample, this clone was seen once. This chain joins TRBV19 and TRBJ1-3; D gene unclear. Trimming took 3 bases from V and 0 from J, leaving 12 bases between them. This CDR3 contains 16 residues. From germline, CDR1 is LNHDA and CDR2 SQIVND (reference sequence). The CDR3 region is CASSISDPDSGNTIYF. CDR3 DNA sequence: TGTGCCAGTAGTATTTCGGACCCAGACTCTGGAAACACCATATATTTT.

The gene calls are TRBV7-3 and TRBJ2-2; D remains unclear. The CDR3 sequence is 12 residues long. Germline CDR1 is SGHTA and CDR2 is FQGTGA. Trimming took off 2 bases at V and 6 bases at J, with 4 bases between the two ends. The CDR3 nucleotides are TGTGCCAGCAGCTTATCAGCCGGGGAGCTGTTTTTT. Amino acids: CASSLSAGELFF.

This clone was seen only once. The genes are TRBV5-1 and TRBJ2-1; TRBD1 is a possible D gene (6 bases). The CDR3 totals 14 residues. V shed 4 bases and J shed 4 bases, with 12 bases lying between them. Germline lookup yields CDR1 SGHRS and CDR2 YFSETQ. CDR3 DNA sequence: TGCGCCAGCAGCAGGATGACAGGATACAATGAGCAGTTCTTC. Amino acid sequence: CASSRMTGYNEQFF. The full variable domain, with the rest looked up from reference TRBV5-1 and TRBJ2-1, is KAGVTQTPRYLIKTRGQQVTLSCSPISGHRSVSWYQQTPGQGLQFLFEYFSETQRNKGNFPGRFSGRQFSNSRSEMNVSTLELGDSALYLCASSRMTGYNEQFFGPGTRLTVL.

The chain couples TRBV18 to TRBJ1-5, with D possibly matching TRBD1 (6 bases). The CDR3 runs to 17 residues. The ends were cut back, 0 bases at V and 2 bases at J, with 14 bases in the middle. The germline V gene encodes CDR1 KGHSH and CDR2 LQKENI. The CDR3 is CASSPPSVSGGNQPQHF. Written as DNA, the CDR3 is TGTGCCAGCTCACCACCCTCGGTATCAGGGGGCAATCAGCCCCAGCATTTT.

The J gene is TRBJ1-4, the V gene TRBV28, with D uncertain. V gave up 3 bases and J gave up 4 bases, with 12 bases separating them. CDR1 and CDR2 from the germline V gene are MDHEN and SYDVKM. The CDR3 is made up of 15 amino acids. CDR3: CASSLGGGFNEKLFF. The CDR3 DNA reads TGTGCCAGCAGTTTGGGAGGAGGCTTTAATGAAAAACTGTTTTTT.

The chain links TRBV6-1 to TRBJ2-7; 7 positions agree with TRBD1. This CDR3 contains 17 residues. The V gene's germline CDR1 is MNHNS and CDR2 SASEGT. Unmatched junction bases numbered 16, after V lost 4 bases and J lost 4 bases. The CDR3 region is CASSGYSRDSLGYEQYF. The CDR3 bases are TGTGCCAGCAGTGGTTACTCACGGGACAGTCTGGGGTACGAGCAGTACTTC.